The entry that follows covers one TCR beta chain sequence. Its antigen is still unknown. Base qualities were left out, and no much larger clone turns up one base away. Patients with autoimmune disease history or receiving systemic immunosuppression were excluded from the trial. Peripheral blood for TCR sequencing was collected from all dose cohorts at baseline, on cycle 4 day 1, and on cycle 7 day 1. Samples came from an open-label, multicenter, first-in-human phase I dose-escalation trial of ivuxolimab. The trial enrolled adults with locally advanced or metastatic head and neck squamous cell, hepatocellular, melanoma or renal cell carcinoma. Before TCR sequencing, CD4+ T cells and CD8+ T cells from peripheral blood were sorted into separate populations. To sequence the TCRbeta CDR3 region, genomic DNA was isolated from the sorted cells. The immunoSEQ Assay was used for sequencing of TCRbeta CDR3 regions. TCRdb carries this immuneACCESS record with in-frame sequences only. Its versions omit some clonotypes, under half of them owing to an unresolved V gene in the studies checked, with the rest unexplained. The table for this sample lists 30,000 to 35,000 clones; 80% to 90% of them were counted only once. Roughly 25% of the sample rests with the top ten.

Counted from cysteine to phenylalanine, this CDR3 has 14 amino acids. Only the CDR3 part of the read is kept: 42 bases, read in frame from the first base. Per the germline V gene, SGDLS is the CDR1 and YYNGEE is the CDR2. The V and J ends are trimmed by 4 bases and 5 bases, leaving 15 bases between them. These data originate in a study of OX40 agonist ivuxolimab in advanced cancers. For context, the study as a whole: Ivuxolimab was an agonistic, fully human IgG2 monoclonal antibody directed against OX40 (CD134), a costimulatory receptor. The monotherapy dose-escalation portion (N = 52 patients) of the phase I ivuxolimab trial is reported in the paper. Intravenous ivuxolimab was administered to patients every 2 weeks at six dose levels: 0.01, 0.1, 0.3, 1.5, 3 and 10 mg/kg. The dose-escalation cohort was about 83% male with a mean age of approximately 60 years, ranging from about 23 to 85. Partial responses occurred in three dose-escalation patients: two with cutaneous melanoma and one with hepatocellular carcinoma. Peripheral TCRbeta sequencing was intended to test whether TCR sequence diversity was altered and clonal T-cell expansion was caused by ivuxolimab. Prior anti-PD-1, anti-PD-L1 or anti-CTLA-4 therapy was permitted, and 40% of dose-escalation patients had received checkpoint inhibitors. Of the 52 patients in dose escalation, 19 had hepatocellular carcinoma, approximately 15 had melanoma, 9 had renal cell carcinoma and 9 had head and neck cancer. Study-wide findings and limitations: Low levels of normalized T-cell clonal expansion were also seen in some nonresponding patients. In the 0.1-3.0 mg/kg groups, partial responders were among the patients with the lowest normalized peripheral clonal expansion, particularly in CD8+ T cells. Antigen specificity was not determined for the clonally expanded peripheral T cells. Clonal expansion of both CD4+ and CD8+ blood T cells was observed from baseline to week 6 at doses 0.1 to 3.0 mg/kg. After ivuxolimab, more expanded clones were found on average in CD8+ T cells than in CD4+ T cells.

The TCR was taken from an adult with an advanced solid tumor such as melanoma, head and neck, liver or kidney cancer. The receptor chain draws on TRBV9 and TRBJ2-5, with TRBD2 tentatively as D gene (5 bases match). This specimen consisted of CD4+ or CD8+ T cells sorted from blood, obtained in a trial of the OX40 agonist ivuxolimab. In nucleotide form, the sequence is TGTGCCAGCAGCCCCAGAGGGCCACTGGAGACCCAGTACTTC. The resulting protein is CASSPRGPLETQYF. Joined to the reference TRBV9 and TRBJ2-5 proteins, this CDR3 gives the full variable domain: DSGVTQTPKHLITATGQRVTLRCSPRSGDLSVYWYQQSLDQGLQFLIQYYNGEERAKGNILERFSAQQFPDLHSELNLSSLELGDSALYFCASSPRGPLETQYFGPGTRLLVL.